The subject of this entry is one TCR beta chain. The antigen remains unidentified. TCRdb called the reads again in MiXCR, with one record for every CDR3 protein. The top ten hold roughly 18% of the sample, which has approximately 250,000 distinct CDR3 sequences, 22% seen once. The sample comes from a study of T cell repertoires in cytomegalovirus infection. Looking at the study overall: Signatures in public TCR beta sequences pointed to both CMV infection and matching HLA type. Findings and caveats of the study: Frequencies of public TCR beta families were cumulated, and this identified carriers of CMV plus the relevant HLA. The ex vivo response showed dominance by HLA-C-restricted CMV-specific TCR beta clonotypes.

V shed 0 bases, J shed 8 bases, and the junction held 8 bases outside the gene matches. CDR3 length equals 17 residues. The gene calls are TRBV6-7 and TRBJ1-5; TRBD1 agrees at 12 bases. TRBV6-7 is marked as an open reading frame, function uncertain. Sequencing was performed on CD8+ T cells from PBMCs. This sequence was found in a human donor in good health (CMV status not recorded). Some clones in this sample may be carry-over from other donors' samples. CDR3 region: CASSYSPGTGGCEPQHF. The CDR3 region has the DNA TGTGCCAGCAGTTACTCCCCCGGGACAGGGGGCTGTGAGCCCCAGCATTTT.